There are a few counts of the clone carrying this TCR beta chain. Its target is not known. This specimen comes from a study of regulatory T cells in long-lasting Graves disease. Across the whole study: More than 5 years of antithyroid drugs with positive TSH receptor antibodies defined persistent Graves' disease.

Points from the study as a whole: Persistent disease preferred TRBV28, TRBJ1-2 and TRBJ2-5.

Building the TCR beta libraries relied on iRepertoire HTBI primers, and CDR3 regions underwent Arm-PCR. TCRdb itself ran the multiplex PCR reads through MiXCR, one entry per CDR3 protein. The repertoire has around 300,000 distinct CDR3 sequences, approximately 20% of them found once; the top ten carry roughly 56%. Described time point: persistent/refractory GD, antithyroid drugs over 5 years with positive TRAb. PBMC RNA was the source of the TCR library. V was trimmed by 0 bases and J by 5 bases, leaving 11 bases between them. The CDR3 contains 14 residues. Germline V gene sequence: CDR1 SGHVS, CDR2 FNYEAQ.

The chain couples TRBV7-6 to TRBJ2-7; D is possibly TRBD1 or TRBD2 (5 bases each). The TCR originated in a female donor with Graves disease. This specimen was peripheral blood mononuclear cells (PBMCs), taken when the disease was refractory, from a patient treated with antithyroid drugs. CDR3 nucleotides: TGTGCCAGCAGCTTAGCGGGGGAAACCCACGAGCAGTACTTC. Amino acids: CASSLAGETHEQYF.